The present T cell receptor beta chain was sequenced within a study of Ad26.COV2.S vaccination and SARS-CoV-2 variants (dated by TCRdb to the early 2020s). About the investigation overall: Donors in the vaccine arm were drawn from COV1001, a phase I-IIa trial of Ad26.COV2.S in healthy adults that was multicentre, randomized, double-blind and placebo-controlled. The TCR-sequenced set comprised around 30 samples: 19 Ad26.COV2.S vaccine recipients, 5 placebo recipients and 8 SARS-CoV-2 convalescent individuals. Blinding of investigators to trial group allocation was maintained during experiments and outcome assessment. Trial participants were randomized into five groups of five: low-dose or high-dose Ad26.COV2.S given once or twice, or placebo on both occasions. TCRbeta repertoire sequencing served as the tool for gauging how specific and how broad the SARS-CoV-2-reactive T cell receptors were following Ad26.COV2.S vaccination. Ad26.COV2.S was given intramuscularly at 5x10^10 or 1x10^11 viral particles, as a single shot or as two shots 56 days apart.

What the work shows at the level of the full study, not this receptor alone: After vaccination, substantial breadth of spike-specific CD8+ and CD4+ T cell responses was reported. The authors noted that the TCR breadth and depth analyses may have underestimated total T cell responses. Ad26.COV2.S recipients had higher spike-specific TCR breadth than placebo recipients (P = 0.0014). Comparable non-spike TCR breadth was observed between vaccine and placebo recipients, consistent with only spike being contained in the vaccine. The study was not powered for comparison of responses between vaccine doses or regimens.

The immunoSEQ Assay was used to sequence TCRbeta CDR3 regions. After extraction, genomic DNA underwent amplification by bias-controlled multiplex PCR, followed by high-throughput sequencing. The published analysis was carried out like this. Collapsing and filtering of sequences were performed to quantify the absolute abundance of each unique TCRbeta CDR3 region. T cell fraction was estimated by normalization of TCRbeta template counts to usable DNA, with usable DNA being measured through amplification of reference genes present in all nucleated cells. Repertoire TCRs were annotated as SARS-CoV-2-specific by exact matching of V gene, CDR3 amino acid sequence and J gene to a known reactive TCR set. The reference SARS-CoV-2 TCR set was derived from MIRA and filtered for enrichment in COVID-19-positive ImmuneCODE repertoires, a step that removed public or cross-reactive TCRs. Using the MIRA antigens, annotated TCRs were further analysed by specific ORF or by position within an ORF. Breadth was defined as the number of annotated unique rearrangements divided by the total number of unique productive rearrangements, and depth was defined as the summed frequency of the annotated unique rearrangements. Group comparisons of TCR breadth used two-sided Wilcoxon rank-sum tests. TCRdb retrieved this table from immuneACCESS and kept in-frame rearrangements only. Not all clones are present; in checked studies, unresolved V genes account for under half, and no reason is known for the remainder. D and trimming were read from the DNA, whereas the V and J calls and clone size are those reported in that table. In this sample the table shows around 310,000 clones, roughly 88% of which occur a single time. The top ten constitute around 5.5% of the sample.

Concerning this clone itself: The antigen it recognizes is unknown. Base qualities are missing; no much larger clone stands one base away.

Relative to germline, V is 4 bases shorter and J is 7 bases shorter, with 16 bases between their ends. The CDR3 runs 14 residues from the cysteine to the phenylalanine. The entry retains the CDR3 DNA only, 42 bases that are in frame from base 1. In the germline V gene (reference sequence), CDR1 corresponds to LNHDA and CDR2 to SQIVND. The meaning of the sample's treatment or condition label: roughly 18 received Ad26.COV2.S at low or high dose, single or two shots; several received placebo; per-sample allocation not given. Repertoires of vaccine and placebo recipients were sequenced from samples taken on day 63 after the first injection. Cohort 1b enrolled 25 to 30 adults aged 18-55 years at a single site in Boston, USA, between 29 July and 7 August 2020. Ad26.COV2.S consisted of a replication-incompetent adenovirus type 26 vector by which a prefusion-stabilized SARS-CoV-2 spike protein from the original Wuhan strain was expressed.

Material: peripheral blood, obtained in a trial of Ad26.COV2.S vaccine versus placebo. This clonotype was sampled from a person between 18 and 60 years old who received the Ad26.COV2.S COVID-19 vaccine or a placebo. Rearrangement joined TRBV19 to TRBJ1-1, with the D gene not confidently named. The nucleotide sequence reads as follows: TGTGCCAGTAGTACCCGCCGTTTAGCCCTTGAAGCTTTCTTT. Translated, this is CASSTRRLALEAFF.